The clone carrying this T cell receptor (beta chain) was recorded only once. What it recognizes is unknown. Germline CDR1 is SEHNR and CDR2 is FQNEAQ (reference sequence). V dropped 7 bases and J dropped 2 bases, with 15 bases sitting between them. This CDR3 has 14 amino acids. This specimen belongs to a study of immune evolution from preneoplasia to lung adenocarcinoma. Broader study findings: Clonality was highest in normal lung, lower in later-stage lesions apparently.

The assay was immunoSEQ multiplex PCR, and TCRdb's table has in-frame clones only and misses some. In the table there are fewer than 5,000 clones, more than 80% of which are singletons. Sequencing used FFPE minimally invasive lung adenocarcinoma tissue. This clonotype was obtained from an older donor with lung adenocarcinoma. This chain links TRBV7-9 with TRBJ2-7; no reliable D call. CDR3 residues: CASTERNKAYEQYF. CDR3 in DNA: TGTGCCAGCACGGAGCGAAACAAGGCCTACGAGCAGTACTTC.